Below, 5 T cell receptor beta chains from the same sample are listed, as sequenced in a study of patients and donors after allogeneic stem cell transplantation. TCRdb processed the RT-PCR reads anew with MiXCR; each CDR3 protein has one entry. Counted here are 900,000 to 1,000,000 distinct CDR3 sequences, about a sixth occurring once; the ten biggest clones make up 6%. Sequenced material: blood, either unsorted or a sorted T cell fraction (not recorded which). The receptor set was obtained from a human donor who was either an allogeneic HSCT recipient or a stem cell or donor lymphocyte infusion donor (not recorded which). It is not recorded whose cells these are; they may come from a transplant donor.

CDR3 DNA sequence: TGCAGCGCCCCCTCGGAGCGGGGACAGGGGTCAGAGCAGTTCTTC. Encoded protein: CSAPSERGQGSEQFF. V gene TRBV29-1 combines with J gene TRBJ2-1; 10 bases line up with TRBD1. Per germline, CDR1 SQVTM and CDR2 ANQGSEA. This CDR3 region has 15 residues. Losses at the gene ends were 7 bases for V and 10 bases for J; bases not matched to a gene: 16.

This clonotype occurred many times. The CDR3 here is CAISGMAGVSNEQFF. The CDR3 coding sequence is TGTGCCATCAGCGGGATGGCGGGAGTAAGCAATGAGCAGTTCTTC. This rearrangement joins TRBV10-3 to TRBJ2-1; 7 bases line up with TRBD2. J gave up 6 bases and V 6 bases, and 11 bases lay outside the gene matches. Germline V gene lookup returns CDR1 ENHRY and CDR2 SYGVKD. The CDR3 consists of 15 residues.

V gene TRBV9 combines with J gene TRBJ2-5; D is perhaps TRBD1 (5 bases). The germline CDR1 and CDR2 sequences are SGDLS and YYNGEE. The CDR3 sequence is 15 residues long. V was shortened by 0 bases and J by 4 bases, with 13 bases between the two germline ends. CDR3 sequence: CASSVATKGRETQYF. The CDR3 bases are TGTGCCAGCAGCGTAGCTACAAAGGGGCGAGAGACCCAGTACTTC.

J is TRBJ1-6 and V is TRBV20-1; 7 bases align to TRBD1. There are 15 residues in the CDR3. CDR1 is DFQATT and CDR2 is SNEGSKA in the germline V gene (reference sequence). J lost 7 bases, V lost 5 bases, and 11 bases had no gene match. This CDR3 is CSALATGAKNSPLHF. The CDR3 coding sequence is TGCAGTGCTCTAGCTACAGGGGCGAAAAATTCACCCCTCCACTTT.

This clonotype was seen a single time. V and J are TRBV21-1 and TRBJ1-5; the listed D gene, TRBD1, was not tested against the DNA. TRBV21-1 is termed a pseudogene. The CDR3 consists of 15 residues. CDR3 protein: CASSKRWGGGQPQHF. The CDR3 DNA reads TGTGCCAGCAGCAAACGGTGGGGGGGGGGACAGCCCCAGCATTTT.